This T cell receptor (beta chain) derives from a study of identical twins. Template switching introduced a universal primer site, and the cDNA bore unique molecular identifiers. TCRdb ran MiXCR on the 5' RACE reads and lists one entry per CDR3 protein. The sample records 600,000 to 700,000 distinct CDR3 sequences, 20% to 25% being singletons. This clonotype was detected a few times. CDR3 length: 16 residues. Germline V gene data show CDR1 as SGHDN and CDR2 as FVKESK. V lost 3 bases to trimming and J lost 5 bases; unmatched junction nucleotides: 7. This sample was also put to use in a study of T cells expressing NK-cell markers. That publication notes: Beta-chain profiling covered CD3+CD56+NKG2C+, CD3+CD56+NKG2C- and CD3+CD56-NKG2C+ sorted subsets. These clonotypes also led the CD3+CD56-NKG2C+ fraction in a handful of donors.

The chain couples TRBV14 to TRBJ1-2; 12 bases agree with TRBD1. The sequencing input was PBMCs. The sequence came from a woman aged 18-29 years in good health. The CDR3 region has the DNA TGTGCCAGCAGCCACGGGACAGGGGGCCTCTTTTATGGCTACACCTTC. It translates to CASSHGTGGLFYGYTF.